The present T cell receptor beta chain was sequenced within a study of T cell repertoires in cytomegalovirus infection. In the study overall: Peptides in the study included HLA-C-restricted and HLA-B-restricted CMV epitopes. Public TCR beta signatures marked donors with CMV infection and the matching HLA.

Germline CDR1 and CDR2: MNHNY and SVGAGI (reference sequence). CDR3 size: 14 residues. V dropped 7 bases and J dropped 8 bases, with 17 bases sitting between them. One entry per CDR3 protein, called by TCRdb with MiXCR from the reads. The sample includes about 890,000 distinct CDR3 sequences, roughly 31% of them seen just once. This clonotype was recorded at least ten times. Its antigen remains unknown. Study results and limitations: The cumulative frequency of public TCR beta families identified carriers of CMV plus the relevant HLA.

The sample was cultured CD8+ T cells from PBMCs, taken from culture after CMV antigen stimulation. The receptor comes from a human donor in good health (CMV status not recorded). Some clones in this sample may be carry-over from other donors' samples. The J gene is TRBJ1-4, the V gene TRBV6-6; possibly TRBD1 for D (6 bases). The CDR3 region has the DNA TGTGCCAGCAATACCGGGACAAGGAGGGAAAAACTGTTTTTT. It is translated as CASNTGTRREKLFF.